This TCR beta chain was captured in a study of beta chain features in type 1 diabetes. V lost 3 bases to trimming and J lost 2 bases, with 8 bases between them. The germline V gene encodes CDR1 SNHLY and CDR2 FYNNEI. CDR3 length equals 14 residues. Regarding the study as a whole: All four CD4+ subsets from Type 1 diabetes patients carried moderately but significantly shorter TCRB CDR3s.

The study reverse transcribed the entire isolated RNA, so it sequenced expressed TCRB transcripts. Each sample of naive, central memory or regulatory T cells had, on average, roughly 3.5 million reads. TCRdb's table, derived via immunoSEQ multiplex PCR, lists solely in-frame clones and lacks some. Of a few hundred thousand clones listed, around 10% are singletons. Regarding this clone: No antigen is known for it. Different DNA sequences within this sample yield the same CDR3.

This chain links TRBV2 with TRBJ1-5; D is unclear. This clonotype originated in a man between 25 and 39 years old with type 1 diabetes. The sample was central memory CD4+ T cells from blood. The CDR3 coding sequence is TGTGCCAGCAGTGAGGGTGGGCGCAATCAGCCCCAGCATTTT. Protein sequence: CASSEGGRNQPQHF.